A selection of T cell receptor beta chains follows, all from one sample in a study of blood T cell repertoires in COVID-19. Produced via immunoSEQ multiplex PCR; TCRdb's table is partial and in-frame only. The sample gives some 200,000 clones, about 86% of which show up once; roughly 14% is in the top ten. Sequenced input: peripheral blood. The source of these receptors is a man under 40 with active or convalescent COVID-19. The CDR3 runs from the conserved cysteine through the conserved F or W. A D gene is named only where the DNA matches it firmly. Clone size is stated in some rows and not others, as once, few, many or a class when expanded.

d_call	v_call	j_call	clone_size	cdr3_nt	cdr3_aa
TRBD1	TRBV6-5	TRBJ2-7	.	TGTGCCAGCTGGCCCGGGACAGAGACCTACGAGCAGTACTTC	CASWPGTETYEQYF
.	TRBV24-1	TRBJ2-4	.	TGTGCCACCAGTGAGGCCGACAGGAACATTCAGTACTTC	CATSEADRNIQYF
.	TRBV6-5	TRBJ2-7	.	TGTGCCAGCAGGGGGACAACTAAAACCTACGAGCAGTACTTC	CASRGTTKTYEQYF
TRBD2	TRBV28	TRBJ2-3	.	TGTGCCGCCTTGACTAGCGGCAAGGGAGGAGATACGCAGTATTTT	CAALTSGKGGDTQYF
.	TRBV19	TRBJ2-2	.	TGTGCCAGTAGTATTAGGACTCCGGACACCGGGGAGCTGTTTTTT	CASSIRTPDTGELFF
TRBD1	TRBV5-4	TRBJ1-5	.	TGTGCCAGCAGCAGGGACAGGGGAGGGGAGCCCCAGCATTTT	CASSRDRGGEPQHF
.	TRBV18	TRBJ2-6	few	TGTGCCAGCTCACCTCAGGGCGCTGGGGCCAACGTCCTGACTTTC	CASSPQGAGANVLTF
.	TRBV11-3	TRBJ2-4	few	TGTGCCAGCAGCTTCATTTGGCTAGCAGTAAACATTCAGTACTTC	CASSFIWLAVNIQYF
.	TRBV9	TRBJ1-6	.	TGTGCCAGCAGCGTAGGGGACTCCGAGTTTCAACCCCTCCACTTT	CASSVGDSEFQPLHF
TRBD2	TRBV28	TRBJ2-1	.	TGTGCCAGCAGTCTCGGCAGCGGGGGGGCCATTAATGAGCAGTTCTTC	CASSLGSGGAINEQFF
TRBD2	TRBV6-6	TRBJ2-2	.	TGTGCCAGCAGTCGAGACCGGACTAGCGGGACCGGGGAGCTGTTTTTT	CASSRDRTSGTGELFF
.	TRBV3-1/TRBV3-2	TRBJ1-1	.	TGTGCCAGCAGTCAAAGACAGTTACTGAACACTGAAGCTTTCTTT	CASSQRQLLNTEAFF
TRBD1	TRBV10-3	TRBJ1-1	.	TGTGCCATCAGGGCACAGGGGGTGGTCACTGAAGCTTTCTTT	CAIRAQGVVTEAFF